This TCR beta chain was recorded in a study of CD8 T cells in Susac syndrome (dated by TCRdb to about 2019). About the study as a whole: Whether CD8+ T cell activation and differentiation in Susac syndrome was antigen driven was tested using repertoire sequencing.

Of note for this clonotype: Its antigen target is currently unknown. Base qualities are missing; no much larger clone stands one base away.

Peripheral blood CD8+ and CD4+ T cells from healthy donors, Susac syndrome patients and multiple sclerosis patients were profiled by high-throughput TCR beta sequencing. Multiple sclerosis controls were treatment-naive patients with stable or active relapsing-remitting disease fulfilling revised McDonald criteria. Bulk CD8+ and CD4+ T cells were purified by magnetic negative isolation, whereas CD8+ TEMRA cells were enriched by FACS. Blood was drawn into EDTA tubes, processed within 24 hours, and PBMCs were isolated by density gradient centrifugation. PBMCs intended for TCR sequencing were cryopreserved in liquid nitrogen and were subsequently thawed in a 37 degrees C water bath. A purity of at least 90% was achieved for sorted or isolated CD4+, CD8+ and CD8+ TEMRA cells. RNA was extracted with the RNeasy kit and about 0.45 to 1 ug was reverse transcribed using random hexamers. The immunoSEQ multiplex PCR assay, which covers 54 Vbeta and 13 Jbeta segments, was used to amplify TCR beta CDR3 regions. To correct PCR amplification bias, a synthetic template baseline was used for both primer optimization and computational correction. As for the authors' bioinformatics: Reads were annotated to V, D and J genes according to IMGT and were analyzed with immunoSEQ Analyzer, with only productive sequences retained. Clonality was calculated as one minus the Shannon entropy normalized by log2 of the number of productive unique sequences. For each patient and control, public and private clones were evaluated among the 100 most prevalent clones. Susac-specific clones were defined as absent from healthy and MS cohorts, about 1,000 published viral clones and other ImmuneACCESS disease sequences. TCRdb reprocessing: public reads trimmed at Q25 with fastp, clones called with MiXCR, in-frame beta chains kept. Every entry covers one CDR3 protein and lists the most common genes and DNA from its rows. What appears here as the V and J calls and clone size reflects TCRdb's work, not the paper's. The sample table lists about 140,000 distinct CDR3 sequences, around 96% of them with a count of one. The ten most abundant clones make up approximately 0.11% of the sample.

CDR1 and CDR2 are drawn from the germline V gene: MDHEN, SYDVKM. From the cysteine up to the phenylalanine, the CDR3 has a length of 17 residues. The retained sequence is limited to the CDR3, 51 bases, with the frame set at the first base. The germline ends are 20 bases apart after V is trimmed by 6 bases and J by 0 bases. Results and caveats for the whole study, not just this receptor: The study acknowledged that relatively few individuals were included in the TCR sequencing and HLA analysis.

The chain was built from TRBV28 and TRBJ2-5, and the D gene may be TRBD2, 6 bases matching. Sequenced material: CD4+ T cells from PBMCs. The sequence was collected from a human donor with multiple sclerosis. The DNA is TGTGCCAGCAGCTCCGATCCGGGGGATGTGTACCAAGAGACCCAGTACTTC. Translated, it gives CASSSDPGDVYQETQYF.